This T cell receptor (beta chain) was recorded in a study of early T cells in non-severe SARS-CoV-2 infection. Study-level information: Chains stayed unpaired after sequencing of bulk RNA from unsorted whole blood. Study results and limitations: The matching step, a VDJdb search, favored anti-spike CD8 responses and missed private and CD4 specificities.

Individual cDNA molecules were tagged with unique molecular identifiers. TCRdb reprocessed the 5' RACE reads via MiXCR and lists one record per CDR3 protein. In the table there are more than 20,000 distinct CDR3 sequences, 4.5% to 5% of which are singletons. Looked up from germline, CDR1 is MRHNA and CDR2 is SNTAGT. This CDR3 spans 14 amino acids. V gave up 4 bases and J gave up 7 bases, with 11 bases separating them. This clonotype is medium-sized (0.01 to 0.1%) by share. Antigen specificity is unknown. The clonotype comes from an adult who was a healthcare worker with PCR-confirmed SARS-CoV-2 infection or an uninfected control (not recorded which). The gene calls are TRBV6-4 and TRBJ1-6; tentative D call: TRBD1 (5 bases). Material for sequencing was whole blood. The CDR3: CASSVSPGNSPLHF. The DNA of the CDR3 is TGTGCCAGCAGTGTCTCGCCAGGGAATTCACCCCTCCACTTT.